These T cell receptor beta chains were read from a single sample in a study of OX40 agonist ivuxolimab in advanced cancers. The method was immunoSEQ multiplex PCR; TCRdb's version includes in-frame clones alone and lacks a portion of them. Of 40,000 to 45,000 clones listed, about 80% were seen once; the top ten hold roughly 10%. Sample: CD4+ or CD8+ T cells sorted from blood, taken in a trial of the OX40 agonist ivuxolimab. Receptors originate from an adult with an advanced solid tumor such as melanoma, head and neck, liver or kidney cancer. The CDR3 runs from the conserved cysteine through the conserved F or W. D genes are given only for firm matches. The size of a clone is reported for some rows only, either as once, few or many, or as a class for expanded clones.

v_gene,d_gene,abundance,j_gene,CDR3nt,CDR3aa
TRBV19,TRBD2,-,TRBJ2-3,TGTGCCAGTAGTATCCCCTGGACTAGTGGGTCCCTTGGTACGCAGTATTTT,CASSIPWTSGSLGTQYF
TRBV7-2,TRBD2,-,TRBJ2-3,TGTGCCAGCAGCTTAGCCTCGGGACTAGCGGGAGAATTATATACGCAGTATTTT,CASSLASGLAGELYTQYF
TRBV5-4,-,once,TRBJ2-4,TGTGCCAGCAGCAATTCCGGGGGACTGGCCAAAAACATTCAGTACTTC,CASSNSGGLAKNIQYF
TRBV5-5,TRBD2,-,TRBJ2-1,TGTGCCAGCAGCTTCCGGTTCGCCGGGGGGGGACCAAATGAGCAGTTCTTC,CASSFRFAGGGPNEQFF
TRBV18,TRBD1,-,TRBJ2-6,TGTGCCAGCTCACCACCGACAGGGCCTGGGGCCAACGTCCTGACTTTC,CASSPPTGPGANVLTF
TRBV19,TRBD1,-,TRBJ2-5,TGTGCCAGTAGACAGGGGTCAGAGACCCAGTACTTC,CASRQGSETQYF
TRBV4-3,TRBD2,once,TRBJ2-5,TGCGCCAGCAGCCAAGTTGCGGGAGGGAGGGGAGAGACCCAGTACTTC,CASSQVAGGRGETQYF
TRBV4-3,TRBD2,-,TRBJ2-7,TGCGCCAGCAGCCAAGAAACAACGGGAGGTTACGAGCAGTACTTC,CASSQETTGGYEQYF
TRBV2,TRBD1,-,TRBJ2-3,TGTGCCAGCACTCCGAGGGGGCAAACGGAGCAGTATTTT,CASTPRGQTEQYF
TRBV7-9,-,-,TRBJ2-5,TGTGCCAGCAGCCCCAAGGGGGGGTTCCAAGAGACCCAGTACTTC,CASSPKGGFQETQYF
TRBV10-2,-,-,TRBJ2-1,TGCGCCAGCAGTGGGCCTCTGGCTAGCGAATACAATGAGCAGTTCTTC,CASSGPLASEYNEQFF
TRBV18,-,few,TRBJ1-5,TGTGCCAGCTCACCCGCTGGGGGGTATCAGCCCCAGCATTTT,CASSPAGGYQPQHF
TRBV7-6,-,-,TRBJ1-1,TGTGCCAGCAGCTTATTACAGTTGAACACTGAAGCTTTCTTT,CASSLLQLNTEAFF
TRBV11-2,-,-,TRBJ2-5,TGTGCCAGCAGCCCGGGACGGCTGGGAGAGACCCAGTACTTC,CASSPGRLGETQYF
TRBV28,TRBD1,-,TRBJ2-7,TGTGCCAGCACCGACAGGGGCGAGCAGTACTTC,CASTDRGEQYF
TRBV5-8,-,-,TRBJ1-1,TGTGCCAGCAGCTTGGCCTGGGCAGGGTTGAACACTGAAGCTTTCTTT,CASSLAWAGLNTEAFF
TRBV7-2,-,once,TRBJ2-6,TGTGCCAGCAGCCCCACGACCAACGTCCTGACTTTC,CASSPTTNVLTF
TRBV6-6,-,-,TRBJ2-7,TGTGCCAGCAGTTACCTAGGCACCTACGAGCAGTACTTC,CASSYLGTYEQYF
TRBV5-1,TRBD1,few,TRBJ1-2,TGCGCCAGCAGCCCAGGGGGCAGGTATGGCTACACCTTC,CASSPGGRYGYTF
TRBV18,TRBD1,-,TRBJ1-4,TGTGCCAGCTCACCTCTAACAGGGGGCGCTGAAAAACTGTTTTTT,CASSPLTGGAEKLFF
TRBV2,-,once,TRBJ1-4,TGTGCCAGCAGTGACAGGGAAGGAGGAAAACTGTTTTTT,CASSDREGGKLFF
TRBV28,-,-,TRBJ1-3,TGTGCCAGCTACAGCCAAGTTGGAAACACCATATATTTT,CASYSQVGNTIYF
TRBV19,-,-,TRBJ1-3,TGTGCCAGTAGTATCCCCGGGTTCGACTCTGGAAACACCATATATTTT,CASSIPGFDSGNTIYF
TRBV27,TRBD1,-,TRBJ1-4,TGTGCCAGCAGTTTTAGGGACAGGGGTGAAAAACTGTTTTTT,CASSFRDRGEKLFF
TRBV7-2,-,-,TRBJ2-3,TGTGCCAGCAGCTTAACCCGGGATGCAGATACGCAGTATTTT,CASSLTRDADTQYF
TRBV27,-,-,TRBJ1-2,TGTGCCAGCAGTTTGCAGGGGAAGGATGGTAACTATGGCTACACCTTC,CASSLQGKDGNYGYTF
TRBV7-9,-,-,TRBJ2-7,TGTGCCAGCAGCTTGGAGACCGTCCCCTACGAGCAGTACTTC,CASSLETVPYEQYF
TRBV27,-,-,TRBJ2-1,TGTGCCAGCAGTTTAAGGGCCTTCACCTCCTACAATGAGCAGTTCTTC,CASSLRAFTSYNEQFF
TRBV5-8,TRBD1,-,TRBJ1-5,TGTGCCAGCCAGGGGGCAAATCAGCCCCAGCATTTT,CASQGANQPQHF
TRBV6-6,-,-,TRBJ2-2,TGTGCCAGCAGTAGACCCGGGGAGCTGTTTTTT,CASSRPGELFF
TRBV7-9,-,-,TRBJ1-1,TGTGCCAGCAGCACACAAAACACTGAAGCTTTCTTT,CASSTQNTEAFF
TRBV19,-,-,TRBJ1-5,TGTGCCAGTAGTGTATTTGGAAACGGACTTAGCAATCAGCCCCAGCATTTT,CASSVFGNGLSNQPQHF
TRBV30,TRBD1,-,TRBJ2-1,TGTGCCTGGAGTTTCGACAGGGCCTTGCTTAGTGAGCAGTTCTTC,CAWSFDRALLSEQFF
TRBV10-3,-,-,TRBJ1-5,TGTGCCATCAGTGAGTCGAGGGGGGCGCGACAGCCCCAGCATTTT,CAISESRGARQPQHF
TRBV19,TRBD1,few,TRBJ1-5,TGTGCCAGTAGTATTGTAGGGACAGTAGGTCAGCCCCAGCATTTT,CASSIVGTVGQPQHF
TRBV5-4,-,-,TRBJ2-7,TGTGCCAGCAGCTTTGCGGAGGGAGCCTCCTACGAGCAGTACTTC,CASSFAEGASYEQYF
TRBV7-9,-,-,TRBJ2-2,TGTGCCAGCAGCTTACTAACAGGGATTCGCGGCGGGGAGCTGTTTTTT,CASSLLTGIRGGELFF
TRBV19,TRBD2,-,TRBJ2-2,TGTGCCAGTAGGGGACCGGGACTAGCGGAAAAGAACACCGGGGAGCTGTTTTTT,CASRGPGLAEKNTGELFF
TRBV7-6,TRBD1,-,TRBJ2-1,TGTGCCAGCAGCTTGACAGGGGGAGTGGGCAATGAGCAGTTCTTC,CASSLTGGVGNEQFF
TRBV28,-,-,TRBJ1-2,TGTGCCAGCAGTTTATCGGGGAGGGGGTATGGCTACACCTTC,CASSLSGRGYGYTF
TRBV5-8,-,-,TRBJ1-2,TGTGCCAGCAGCTTGGTGAAAGGAAACTATGGCTACACCTTC,CASSLVKGNYGYTF
TRBV6-4,-,-,TRBJ2-7,TGTGCCAGCCTAATACAACCCCACGAGCAGTACTTC,CASLIQPHEQYF